The present TCR beta chain was sequenced within a study of shared clonotypes between healthy human individuals. Study-wide context: The donor group consisted of a couple of women and a few men, aged 18 to 49.

Per the original data handling: Junction-only sequences produced by ImmunoSEQ had no quality scores, so filtering differed. Profiling relied on immunoSEQ multiplex PCR, and the TCRdb table lists in-frame clones only, not all of them. The V and J calls and the clone size are those of that table, but D and trimming were determined from the DNA. The sample has approximately 2.5 million clones; more than 85% are singletons. V was shortened by 1 base and J by 5 bases, with 17 bases between the two germline ends. Germline CDR1 is SGHTA and CDR2 is FQGTGA. This CDR3 has 16 residues. Sequencing was done on a sample of naive CD4+ T cells from PBMCs. This sample's subset: CD45RA+ positively selected. V is TRBV7-3 and J is TRBJ2-5; perhaps TRBD2 as D (6 bases). The source of this sequence is a man aged 18 to 29 in good health. Some clones in this sample may be carry-over from other donors' samples. In DNA, the CDR3 is TGTGCCAGCAGCTTAATGGGGGACTCTGAGGGGGAGACCCAGTACTTC. Translated, it gives CASSLMGDSEGETQYF.